This T cell receptor (beta chain) was sequenced during a study of shared clonotypes between healthy human individuals. Here immunoSEQ multiplex PCR was the method, and the copy in TCRdb shows in-frame clones only, minus some. Here the sample spans 2 million or so clones, about 95% being singletons. The germline V gene has CDR1 MDHEN and CDR2 SYDVKM. The junction had 6 bases not matched to a gene; V was cut back by 5 bases and J by 5 bases. The CDR3 is 14 amino acids. Naive CD8 cells comprised CD45RO-negative, CCR7-positively selected cells, excluding terminally differentiated effector memory CD45RA+ cells.

This clonotype was obtained from a man between 18 and 29 years old in good health. Sequenced sample: naive CD8+ T cells sorted from blood. J is TRBJ2-4 and V is TRBV28, with 7 bases fitting TRBD2. The CDR3 DNA is TGTGCCAGCAGTCAGGCGGGGGAGGAAAACATTCAGTACTTC. It is translated as CASSQAGEENIQYF.